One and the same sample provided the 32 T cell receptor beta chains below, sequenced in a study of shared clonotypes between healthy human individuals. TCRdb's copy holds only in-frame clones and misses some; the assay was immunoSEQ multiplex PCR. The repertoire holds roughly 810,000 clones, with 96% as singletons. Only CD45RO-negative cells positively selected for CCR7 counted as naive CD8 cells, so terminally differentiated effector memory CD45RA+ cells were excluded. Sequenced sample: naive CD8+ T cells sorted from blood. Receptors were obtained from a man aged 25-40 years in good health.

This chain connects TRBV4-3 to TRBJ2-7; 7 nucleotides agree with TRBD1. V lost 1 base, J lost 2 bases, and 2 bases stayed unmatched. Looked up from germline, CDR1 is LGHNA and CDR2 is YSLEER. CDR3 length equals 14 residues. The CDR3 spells CASSQVGTAYEQYF. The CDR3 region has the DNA TGCGCCAGCAGCCAAGTTGGGACAGCCTACGAGCAGTACTTC.

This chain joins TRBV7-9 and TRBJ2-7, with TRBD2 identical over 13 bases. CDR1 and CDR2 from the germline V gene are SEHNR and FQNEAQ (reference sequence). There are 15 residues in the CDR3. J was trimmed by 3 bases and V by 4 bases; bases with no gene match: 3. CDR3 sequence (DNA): TGTGCCAGCAGCTACGGGACTAGCGGGAACTACGAGCAGTACTTC. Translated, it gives CASSYGTSGNYEQYF.

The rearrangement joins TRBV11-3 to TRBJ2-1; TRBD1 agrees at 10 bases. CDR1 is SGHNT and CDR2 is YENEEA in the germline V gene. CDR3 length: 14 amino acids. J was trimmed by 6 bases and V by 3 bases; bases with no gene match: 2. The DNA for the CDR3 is TGTGCCAGCAGCTTGGACAGGGGGGGCAATGAGCAGTTCTTC. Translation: CASSLDRGGNEQFF. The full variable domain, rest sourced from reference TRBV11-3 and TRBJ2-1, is EAGVVQSPRYKIIEKKQPVAFWCNPISGHNTLYWYLQNLGQGPELLIRYENEEAVDDSQLPKDRFSAERLKGVDSTLKIQPAELGDSAVYLCASSLDRGGNEQFFGPGTRLTVL.

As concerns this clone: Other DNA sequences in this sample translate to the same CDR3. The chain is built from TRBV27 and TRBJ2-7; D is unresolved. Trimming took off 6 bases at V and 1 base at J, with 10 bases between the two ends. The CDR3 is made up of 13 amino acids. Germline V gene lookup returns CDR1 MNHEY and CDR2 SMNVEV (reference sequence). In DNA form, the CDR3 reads TGTGCCAGCAGCACCGGGCCTTCCTACGAGCAGTACTTC. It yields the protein CASSTGPSYEQYF.

CDR3 region: CASSQASEDTQYF. DNA for the CDR3: TGCGCCAGCAGCCAAGCTAGTGAAGATACGCAGTATTTT. The V and J genes are TRBV4-1 and TRBJ2-3; unclear D gene. The CDR3 has 13 amino acids. The V end lost 1 base, the J end lost 5 bases, and 7 bases lay between the germline ends. Germline V gene sequence: CDR1 MGHRA, CDR2 YSYEKL.

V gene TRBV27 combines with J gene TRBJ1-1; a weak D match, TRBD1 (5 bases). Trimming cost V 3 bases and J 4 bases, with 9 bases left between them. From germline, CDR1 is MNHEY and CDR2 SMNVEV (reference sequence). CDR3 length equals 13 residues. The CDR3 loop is CASSLARATEAFF. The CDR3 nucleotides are TGTGCCAGCAGTTTGGCCAGGGCCACTGAAGCTTTCTTT.

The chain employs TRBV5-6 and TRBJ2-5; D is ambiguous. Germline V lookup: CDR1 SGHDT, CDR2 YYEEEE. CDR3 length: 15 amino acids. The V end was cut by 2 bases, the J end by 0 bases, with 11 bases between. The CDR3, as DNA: TGTGCCAGCAGCTTCGCGAGCAGGTACCAAGAGACCCAGTACTTC. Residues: CASSFASRYQETQYF.

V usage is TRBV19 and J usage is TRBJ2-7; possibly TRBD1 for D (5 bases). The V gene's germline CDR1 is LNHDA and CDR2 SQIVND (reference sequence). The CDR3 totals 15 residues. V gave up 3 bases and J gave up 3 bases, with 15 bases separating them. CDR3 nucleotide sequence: TGTGCCAGTAGTATCGCAGGGCGCCGAGACTACGAGCAGTACTTC. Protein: CASSIAGRRDYEQYF. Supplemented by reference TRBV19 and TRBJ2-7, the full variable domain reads DGGITQSPKYLFRKEGQNVTLSCEQNLNHDAMYWYRQDPGQGLRLIYYSQIVNDFQKGDIAEGYSVSREKKESFPLTVTSAQKNPTAFYLCASSIAGRRDYEQYFGPGTRLTVT.

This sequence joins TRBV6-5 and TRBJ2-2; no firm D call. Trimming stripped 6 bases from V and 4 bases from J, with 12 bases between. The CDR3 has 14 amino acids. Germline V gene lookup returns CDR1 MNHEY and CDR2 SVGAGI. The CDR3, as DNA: TGTGCCAGCAGCATAGTGGGTGGCACCGGGGAGCTGTTTTTT. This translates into CASSIVGGTGELFF.

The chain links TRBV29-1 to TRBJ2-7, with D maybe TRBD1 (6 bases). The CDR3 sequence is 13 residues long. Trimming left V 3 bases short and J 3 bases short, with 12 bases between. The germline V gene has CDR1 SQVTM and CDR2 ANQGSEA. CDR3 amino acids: CSVESAGDYEQYF. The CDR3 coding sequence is TGCAGCGTTGAGTCGGCAGGGGACTACGAGCAGTACTTC.

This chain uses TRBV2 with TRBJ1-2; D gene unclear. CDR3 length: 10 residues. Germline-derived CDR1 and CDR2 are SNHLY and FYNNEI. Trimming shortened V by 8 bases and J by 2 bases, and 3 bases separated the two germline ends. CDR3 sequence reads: CASQNYGYTF. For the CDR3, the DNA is TGTGCCAGCCAGAACTATGGCTACACCTTC.

The CDR3 spells CASRDRNTDTQYF. The CDR3 DNA follows: TGTGCCAGCAGGGACCGGAACACAGATACGCAGTATTTT. The chain employs TRBV28 and TRBJ2-3; D not resolved. CDR1 and CDR2 from the germline V gene are MDHEN and SYDVKM. The CDR3 runs 13 residues. Trimming took 6 bases from V and 2 from J, leaving 9 bases between them. The full variable domain, in which reference TRBV28 and TRBJ2-3 provide the parts outside the CDR3, is DVKVTQSSRYLVKRTGEKVFLECVQDMDHENMFWYRQDPGLGLRLIYFSYDVKMKEKGDIPEGYSVSREKKERFSLILESASTNQTSMYLCASRDRNTDTQYFGPGTRLTVL.

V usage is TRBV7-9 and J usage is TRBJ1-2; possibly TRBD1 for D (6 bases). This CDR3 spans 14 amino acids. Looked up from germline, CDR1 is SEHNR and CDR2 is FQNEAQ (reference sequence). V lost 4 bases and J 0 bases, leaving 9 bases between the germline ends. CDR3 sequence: CASSSRTANYGYTF. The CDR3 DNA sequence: TGTGCCAGCAGCTCACGGACAGCTAACTATGGCTACACCTTC.

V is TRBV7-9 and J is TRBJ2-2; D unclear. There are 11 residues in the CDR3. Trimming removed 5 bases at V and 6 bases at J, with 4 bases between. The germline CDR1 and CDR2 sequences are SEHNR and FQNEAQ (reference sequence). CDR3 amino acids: CASSAAGELFF. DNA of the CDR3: TGTGCCAGCAGCGCCGCCGGGGAGCTGTTTTTT.

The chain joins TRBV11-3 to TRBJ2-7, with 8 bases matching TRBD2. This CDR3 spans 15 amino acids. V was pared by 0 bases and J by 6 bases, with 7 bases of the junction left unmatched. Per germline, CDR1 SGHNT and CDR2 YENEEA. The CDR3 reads CASSLEGLEGGEQYF. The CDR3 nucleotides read TGTGCCAGCAGCTTAGAGGGACTAGAAGGGGGCGAGCAGTACTTC.

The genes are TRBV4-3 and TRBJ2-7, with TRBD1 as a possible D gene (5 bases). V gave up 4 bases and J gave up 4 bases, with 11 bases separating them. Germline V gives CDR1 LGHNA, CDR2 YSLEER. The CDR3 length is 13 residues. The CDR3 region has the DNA TGCGCCAGCAGCCCTTGGGGCGGTTACGAGCAGTACTTC. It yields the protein CASSPWGGYEQYF.

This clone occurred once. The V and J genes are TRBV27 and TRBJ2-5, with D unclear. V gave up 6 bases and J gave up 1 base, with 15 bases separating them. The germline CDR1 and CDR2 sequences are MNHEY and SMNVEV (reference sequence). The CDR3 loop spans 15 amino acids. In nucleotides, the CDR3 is TGTGCCAGCAGCCCTTACAGCCCAACCCAAGAGACCCAGTACTTC. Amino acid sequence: CASSPYSPTQETQYF.

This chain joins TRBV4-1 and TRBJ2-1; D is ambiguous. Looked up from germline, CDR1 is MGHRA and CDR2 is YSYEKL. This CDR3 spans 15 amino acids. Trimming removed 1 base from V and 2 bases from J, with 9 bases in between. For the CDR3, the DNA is TGCGCCAGCAGCCAAGGGAGTGGGACCTACAATGAGCAGTTCTTC. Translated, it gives CASSQGSGTYNEQFF.

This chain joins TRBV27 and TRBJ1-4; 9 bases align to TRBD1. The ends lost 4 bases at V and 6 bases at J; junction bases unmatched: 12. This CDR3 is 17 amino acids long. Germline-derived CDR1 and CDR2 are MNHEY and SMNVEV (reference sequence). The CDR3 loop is CASSSTGGSGRDEKLFF. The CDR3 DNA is TGTGCCAGCAGTTCCACAGGGGGCAGCGGAAGAGATGAAAAACTGTTTTTT.

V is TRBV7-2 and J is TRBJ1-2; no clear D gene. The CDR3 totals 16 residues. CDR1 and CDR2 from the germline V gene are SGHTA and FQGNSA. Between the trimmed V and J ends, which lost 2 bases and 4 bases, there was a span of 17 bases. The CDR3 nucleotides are TGTGCCAGCAGCTTAAGTCGTCCACCCGTGATCTATGGCTACACCTTC. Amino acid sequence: CASSLSRPPVIYGYTF.

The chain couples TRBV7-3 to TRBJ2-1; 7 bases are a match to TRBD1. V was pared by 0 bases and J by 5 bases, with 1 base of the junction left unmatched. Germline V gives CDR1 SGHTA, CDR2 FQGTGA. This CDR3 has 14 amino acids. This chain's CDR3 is CASSLTDRHNEQFF. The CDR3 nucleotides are TGTGCCAGCAGCTTAACGGACAGGCACAATGAGCAGTTCTTC.

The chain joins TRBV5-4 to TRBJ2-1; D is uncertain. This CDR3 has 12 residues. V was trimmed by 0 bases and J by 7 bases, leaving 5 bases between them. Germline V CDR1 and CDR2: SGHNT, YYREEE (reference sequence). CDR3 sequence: CASSLGPNEQFF. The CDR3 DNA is TGTGCCAGCAGCTTGGGCCCTAATGAGCAGTTCTTC.

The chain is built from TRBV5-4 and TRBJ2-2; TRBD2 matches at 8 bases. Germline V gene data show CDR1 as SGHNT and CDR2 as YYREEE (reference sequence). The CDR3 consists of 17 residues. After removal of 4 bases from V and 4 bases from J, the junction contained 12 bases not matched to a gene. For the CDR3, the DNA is TGTGCCAGCAGCAGGGGTAGCGGGATTGGCGGCACCGGGGAGCTGTTTTTT. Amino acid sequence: CASSRGSGIGGTGELFF. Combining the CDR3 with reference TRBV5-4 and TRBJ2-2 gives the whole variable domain ETGVTQSPTHLIKTRGQQVTLRCSSQSGHNTVSWYQQALGQGPQFIFQYYREEENGRGNFPPRFSGLQFPNYSSELNVNALELDDSALYLCASSRGSGIGGTGELFFGEGSRLTVL.

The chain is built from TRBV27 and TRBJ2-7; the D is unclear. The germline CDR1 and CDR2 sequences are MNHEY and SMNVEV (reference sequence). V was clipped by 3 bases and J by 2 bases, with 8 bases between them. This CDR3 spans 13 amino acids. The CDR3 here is CASSFQPTYEQYF. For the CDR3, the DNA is TGTGCCAGCAGTTTCCAGCCCACCTACGAGCAGTACTTC.

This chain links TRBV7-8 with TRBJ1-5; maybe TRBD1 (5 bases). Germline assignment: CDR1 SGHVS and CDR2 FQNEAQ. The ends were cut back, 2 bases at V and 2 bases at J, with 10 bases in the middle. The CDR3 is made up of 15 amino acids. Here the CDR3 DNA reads TGTGCCAGCAGCTTAATGGGGGGGGGCAATCAGCCCCAGCATTTT. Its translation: CASSLMGGGNQPQHF.

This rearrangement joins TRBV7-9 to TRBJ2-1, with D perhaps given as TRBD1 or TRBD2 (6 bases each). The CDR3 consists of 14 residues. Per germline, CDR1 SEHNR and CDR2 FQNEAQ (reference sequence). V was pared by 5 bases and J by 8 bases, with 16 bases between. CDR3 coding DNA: TGTGCCAGCAGCCTCGAGGGGGGTCGGGATGAGCAGTTCTTC. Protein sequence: CASSLEGGRDEQFF.

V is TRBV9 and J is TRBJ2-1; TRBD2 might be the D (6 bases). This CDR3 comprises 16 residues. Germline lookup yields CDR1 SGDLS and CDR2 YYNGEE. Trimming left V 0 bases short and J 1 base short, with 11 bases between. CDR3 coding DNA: TGTGCCAGCAGCGTAGAGGGCGGGATTTCCTACAATGAGCAGTTCTTC. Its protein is CASSVEGGISYNEQFF.

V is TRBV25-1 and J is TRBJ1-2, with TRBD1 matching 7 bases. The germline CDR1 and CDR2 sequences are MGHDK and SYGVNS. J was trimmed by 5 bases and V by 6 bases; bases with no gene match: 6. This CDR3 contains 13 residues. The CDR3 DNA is TGTGCCAGCAGCCAAGGGGGCGCATATGGCTACACCTTC. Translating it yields CASSQGGAYGYTF.

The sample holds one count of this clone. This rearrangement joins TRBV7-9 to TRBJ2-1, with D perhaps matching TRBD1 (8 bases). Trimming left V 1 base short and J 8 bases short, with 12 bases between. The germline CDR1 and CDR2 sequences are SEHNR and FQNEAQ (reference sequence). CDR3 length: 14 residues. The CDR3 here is CASSLDRGGDEQFF. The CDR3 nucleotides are TGTGCCAGCAGCTTAGACAGGGGGGGCGATGAGCAGTTCTTC.

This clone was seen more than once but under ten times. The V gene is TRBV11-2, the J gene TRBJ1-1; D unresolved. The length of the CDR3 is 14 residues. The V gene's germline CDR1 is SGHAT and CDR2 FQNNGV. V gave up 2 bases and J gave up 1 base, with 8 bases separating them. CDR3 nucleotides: TGTGCCAGCAGCTTAACAGTCAGGAACACTGAAGCTTTCTTT. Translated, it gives CASSLTVRNTEAFF.

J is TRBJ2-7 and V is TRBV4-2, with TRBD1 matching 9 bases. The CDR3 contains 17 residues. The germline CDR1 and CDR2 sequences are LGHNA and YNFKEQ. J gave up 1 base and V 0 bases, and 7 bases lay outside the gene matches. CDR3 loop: CASSQDLPGQGSYEQYF. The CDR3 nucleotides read TGTGCCAGCAGCCAAGATCTTCCGGGACAGGGATCCTACGAGCAGTACTTC.

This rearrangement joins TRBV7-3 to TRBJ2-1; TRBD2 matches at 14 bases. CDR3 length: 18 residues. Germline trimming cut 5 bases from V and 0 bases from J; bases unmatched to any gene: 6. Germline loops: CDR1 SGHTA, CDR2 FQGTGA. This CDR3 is CASSPGLAGALSYNEQFF. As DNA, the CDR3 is TGTGCCAGCAGCCCGGGACTAGCGGGAGCCCTCTCCTACAATGAGCAGTTCTTC.